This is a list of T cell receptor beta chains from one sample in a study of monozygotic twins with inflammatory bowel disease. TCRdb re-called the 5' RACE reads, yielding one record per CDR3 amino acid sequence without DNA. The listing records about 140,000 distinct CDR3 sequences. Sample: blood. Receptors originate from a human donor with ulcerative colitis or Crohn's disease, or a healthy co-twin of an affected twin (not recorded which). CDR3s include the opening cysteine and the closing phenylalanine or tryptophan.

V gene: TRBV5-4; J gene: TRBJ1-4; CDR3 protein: CASTQTGTPNEKLLF
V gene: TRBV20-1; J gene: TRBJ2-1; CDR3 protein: CSASSTTSRFNEQFF
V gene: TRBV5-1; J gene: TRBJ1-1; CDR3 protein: CASSYDDRNTEAFF
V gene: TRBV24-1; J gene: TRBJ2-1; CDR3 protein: CATSAHRGPSYNEQFF
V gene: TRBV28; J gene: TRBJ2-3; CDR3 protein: CASSYGEGSTDTQYF
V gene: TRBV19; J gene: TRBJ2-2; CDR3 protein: CASSIAQGYTGELFF
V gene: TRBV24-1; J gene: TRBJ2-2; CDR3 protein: CATSDPFGQGNTGELFF
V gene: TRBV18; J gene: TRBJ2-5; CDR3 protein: CASSPPSGIGETQYF
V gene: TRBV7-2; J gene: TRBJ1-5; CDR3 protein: CASSLGPGVYQPQHF
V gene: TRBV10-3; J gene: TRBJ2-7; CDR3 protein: CAISEEGKSFYEQYF
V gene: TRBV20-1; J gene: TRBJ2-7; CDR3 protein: CSARILGYYEQYF
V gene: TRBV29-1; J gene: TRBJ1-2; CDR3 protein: CSVEQGSGGYTF
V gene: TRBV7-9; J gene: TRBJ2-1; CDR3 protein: CASSLAVGSSGEQFF
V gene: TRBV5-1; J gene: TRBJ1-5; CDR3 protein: CASSLGDNVMQPQHF
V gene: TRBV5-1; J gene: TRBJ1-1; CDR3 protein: CASSLQDRVSLPNTEAFF
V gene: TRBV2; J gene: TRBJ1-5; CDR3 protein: CASLQGPGNQPQHF
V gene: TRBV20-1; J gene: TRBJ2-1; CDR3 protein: CSARTPGGTSNEQFF
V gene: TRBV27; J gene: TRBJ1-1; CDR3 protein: CASSPRDPNTEAFF
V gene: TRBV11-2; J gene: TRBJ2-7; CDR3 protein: CASSLDGSGFYEQYF
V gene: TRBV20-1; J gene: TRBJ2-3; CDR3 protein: CSARPGLAGITDTQYF
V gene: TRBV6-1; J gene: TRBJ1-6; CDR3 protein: CASRWGTSNSPLHF
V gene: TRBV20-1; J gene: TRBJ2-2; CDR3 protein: CSARALAGYTGELFF
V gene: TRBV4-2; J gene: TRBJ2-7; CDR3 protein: CASSQDPSGMVDSYEQYF
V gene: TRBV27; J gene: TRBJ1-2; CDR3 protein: CASSEQGYGYTF
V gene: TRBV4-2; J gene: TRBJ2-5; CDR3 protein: CASSQDLSLAGGEETQYF
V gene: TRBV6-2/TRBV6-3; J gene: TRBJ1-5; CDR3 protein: CASRSSNQPQHF
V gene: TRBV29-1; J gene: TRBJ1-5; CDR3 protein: CSVETGSNQPQHF
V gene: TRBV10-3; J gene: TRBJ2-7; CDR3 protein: CAISATQLAGGPYEQYF
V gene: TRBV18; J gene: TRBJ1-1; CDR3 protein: CASSGDVDTEAFF
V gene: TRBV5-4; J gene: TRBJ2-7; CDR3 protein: CASSFRGQGAYEQYF
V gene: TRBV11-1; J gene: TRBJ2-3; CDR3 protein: CASSLVGQVTDTQYF
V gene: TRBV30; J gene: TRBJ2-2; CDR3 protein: CAWNPSRVTGELFF
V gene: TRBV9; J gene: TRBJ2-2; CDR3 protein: CASSVGTRGVGELFF
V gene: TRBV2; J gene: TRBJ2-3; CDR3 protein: CASRVLAGDTDTQYF
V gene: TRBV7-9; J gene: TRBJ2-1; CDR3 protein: CASSPDKYNEQFF
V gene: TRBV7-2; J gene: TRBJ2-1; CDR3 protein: CASSIRQGWYEQFF
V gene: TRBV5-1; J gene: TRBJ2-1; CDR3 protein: CASSWGTSGSYNEQFF
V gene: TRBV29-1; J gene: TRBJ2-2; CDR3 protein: CSVVVAGAGTGELFF
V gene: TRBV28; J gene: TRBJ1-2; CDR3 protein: CALRGPLYGYTF
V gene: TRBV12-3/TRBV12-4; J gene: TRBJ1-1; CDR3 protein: CASTYSATGGWGMNTEAFF
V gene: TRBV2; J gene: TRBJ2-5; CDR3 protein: CASSHRTGASRWTQYF
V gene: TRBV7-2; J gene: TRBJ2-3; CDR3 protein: CASSSRLGGGTDTQYF
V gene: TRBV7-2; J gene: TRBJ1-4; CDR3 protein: CASSLQGSHNEKLFF
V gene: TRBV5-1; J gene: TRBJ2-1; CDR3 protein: CASTGASGNPSYNEQFF
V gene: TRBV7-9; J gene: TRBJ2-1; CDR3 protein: CASSLRPNVRDEQFF
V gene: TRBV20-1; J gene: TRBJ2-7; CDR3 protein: CSARDLLAGHYEQYF
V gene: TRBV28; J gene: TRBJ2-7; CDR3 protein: CASSPGLVPYEQYF
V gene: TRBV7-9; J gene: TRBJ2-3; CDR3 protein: CASSPGLAGATDTQYF
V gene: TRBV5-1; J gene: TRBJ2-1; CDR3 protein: CASSPGLPETFYNEQFF
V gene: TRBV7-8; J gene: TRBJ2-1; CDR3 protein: CASSLPGVVNSYNEQFF
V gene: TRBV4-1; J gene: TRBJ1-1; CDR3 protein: CASSQDPQNTEAFF
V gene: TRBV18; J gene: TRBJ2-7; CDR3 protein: CASSPTGPGQGTTYEQYF